This T cell receptor beta chain was observed in a study of cytomegalovirus exposure and HLA in healthy donors. About the research overall: Unique TCR beta sequences numbering about 100 million came from approximately 180 million T cells in an earlier analysis.

Study-wide results and caveats: Later analysis identified some 16,000 TCR beta sequences associated with HLA alleles, using a false discovery rate threshold of 0.05.

The germline V gene encodes CDR1 MNHNY and CDR2 SVGAGI (reference sequence). The CDR3 is 16 amino acids. With 0 bases clipped from V and 5 bases from J, the junction kept 9 bases outside the gene matches. Of note for this clone: Its antigen is as yet unknown.

Amplification used 60 Vbeta primers and 13 Jbeta primers. Profiling relied on immunoSEQ multiplex PCR, and the TCRdb table lists in-frame clones only, not all of them. Of 100,000 to 150,000 clones in the sample, 84% are singletons; the top ten hold less than 3%. Input material: PBMCs. The sequence was collected from a man aged 50 to 60 in good health and CMV-seronegative. The V call is TRBV6-6, the J call TRBJ2-7; TRBD2 aligns across 8 bases. CDR3 in amino acids: CASSYSVRGAGHEQYF. In DNA, the CDR3 is TGTGCCAGCAGTTACTCGGTGCGGGGGGCTGGCCACGAGCAGTACTTC.